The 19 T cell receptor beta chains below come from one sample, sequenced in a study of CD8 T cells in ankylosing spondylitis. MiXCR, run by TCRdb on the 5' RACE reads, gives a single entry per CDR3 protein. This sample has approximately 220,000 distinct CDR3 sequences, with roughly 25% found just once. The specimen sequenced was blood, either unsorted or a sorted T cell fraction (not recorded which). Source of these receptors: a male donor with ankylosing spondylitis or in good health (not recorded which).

The DNA for the CDR3 is TGTGCCAGCACCGCAGCCTGGGGCCGATGGAACACCGGGGAGCTGTTTTTT. Translating it yields CASTAAWGRWNTGELFF. The V gene is TRBV6-1, the J gene TRBJ2-2; tentative D call: TRBD1 (5 bases). Germline V gene lookup returns CDR1 MNHNS and CDR2 SASEGT. The CDR3 extends over 17 amino acids. V lost 7 bases and J lost 1, with 19 bases in between.

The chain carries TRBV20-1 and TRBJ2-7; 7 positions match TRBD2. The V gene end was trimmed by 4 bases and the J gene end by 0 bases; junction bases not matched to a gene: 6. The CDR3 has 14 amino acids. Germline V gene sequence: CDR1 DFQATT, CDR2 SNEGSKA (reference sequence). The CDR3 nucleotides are TGCAGTGCTAAGGCTAGCGGAATCTCCTACGAGCAGTACTTC. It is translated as CSAKASGISYEQYF.

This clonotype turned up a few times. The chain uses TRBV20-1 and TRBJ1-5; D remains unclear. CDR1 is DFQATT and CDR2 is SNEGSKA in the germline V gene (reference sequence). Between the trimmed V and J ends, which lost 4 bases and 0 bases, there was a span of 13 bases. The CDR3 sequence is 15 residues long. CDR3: CSATSWKNSNQPQHF. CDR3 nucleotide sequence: TGCAGTGCTACCTCCTGGAAGAATAGCAATCAGCCCCAGCATTTT.

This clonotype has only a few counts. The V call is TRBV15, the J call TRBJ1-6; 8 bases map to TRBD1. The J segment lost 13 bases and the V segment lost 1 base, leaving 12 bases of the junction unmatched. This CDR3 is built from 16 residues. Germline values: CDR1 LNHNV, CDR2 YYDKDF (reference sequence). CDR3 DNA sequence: TGTGCCACCAGCAGAGGACCTACAGGGGGTCGCTCTCCCCTCCACTTT. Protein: CATSRGPTGGRSPLHF.

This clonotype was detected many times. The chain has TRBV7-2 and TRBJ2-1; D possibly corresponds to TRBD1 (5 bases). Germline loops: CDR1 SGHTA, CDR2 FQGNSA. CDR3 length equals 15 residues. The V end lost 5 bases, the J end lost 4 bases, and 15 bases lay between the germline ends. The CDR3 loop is CASSPQEGVYNEQFF. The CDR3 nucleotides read TGTGCCAGCAGCCCCCAGGAAGGGGTGTACAATGAGCAGTTCTTC.

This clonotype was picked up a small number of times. The CDR3 DNA reads TGTGCCAGCAGTTTAGGGACGGTTTCCTACGAGCAGTACTTC. Its translation: CASSLGTVSYEQYF. The genes are TRBV12-3 or TRBV12-4 and TRBJ2-7; D uncertain. The CDR3 extends over 14 amino acids. The V end was cut by 1 base, the J end by 1 base, with 8 bases between.

The CDR3 spells CASSGTGVYEQYF. For the CDR3, the DNA is TGTGCCAGCAGCGGGACAGGAGTTTACGAGCAGTACTTC. The chain joins TRBV12-3 or TRBV12-4 to TRBJ2-7; 8 bases are a match to TRBD1. The CDR3 runs 13 residues. With V trimmed by 6 bases and J by 4 bases, 5 bases remained unmatched.

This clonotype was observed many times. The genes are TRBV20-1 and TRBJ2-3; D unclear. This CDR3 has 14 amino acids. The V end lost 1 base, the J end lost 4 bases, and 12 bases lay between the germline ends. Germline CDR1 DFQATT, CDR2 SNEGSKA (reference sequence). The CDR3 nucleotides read TGCAGTGCTAGAGGAACCCTCTATGCAGATACGCAGTATTTT. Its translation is CSARGTLYADTQYF.

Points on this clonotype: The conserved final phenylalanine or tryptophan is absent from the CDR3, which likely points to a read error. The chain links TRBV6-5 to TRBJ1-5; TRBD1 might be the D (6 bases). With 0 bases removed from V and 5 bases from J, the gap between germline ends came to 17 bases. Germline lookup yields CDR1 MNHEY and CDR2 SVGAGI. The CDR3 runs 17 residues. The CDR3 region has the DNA TGTGCCAGCAGTTACTCGGGGCAAGAACAGGGTGATCAGCCCCAGCATCTT. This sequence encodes CASSYSGQEQGDQPQHL.

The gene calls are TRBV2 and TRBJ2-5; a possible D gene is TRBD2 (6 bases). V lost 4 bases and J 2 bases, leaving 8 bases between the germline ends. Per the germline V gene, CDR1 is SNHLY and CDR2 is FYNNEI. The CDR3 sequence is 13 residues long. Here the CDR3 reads CASSGDFQETQYF. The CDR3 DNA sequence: TGTGCCAGCAGTGGGGACTTTCAAGAGACCCAGTACTTC.

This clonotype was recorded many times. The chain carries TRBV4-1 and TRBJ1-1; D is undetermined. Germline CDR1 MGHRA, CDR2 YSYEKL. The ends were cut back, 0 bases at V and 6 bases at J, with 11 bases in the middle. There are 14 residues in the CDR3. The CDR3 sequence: CASSQEGRGSEAFF. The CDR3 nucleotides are TGCGCCAGCAGCCAAGAGGGTCGCGGGTCTGAAGCTTTCTTT.

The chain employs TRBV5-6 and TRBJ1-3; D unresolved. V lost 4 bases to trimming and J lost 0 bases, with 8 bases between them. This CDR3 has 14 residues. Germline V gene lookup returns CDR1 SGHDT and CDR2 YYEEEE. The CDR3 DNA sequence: TGTGCCAGCAGCACCCGGGGCTCTGGAAACACCATATATTTT. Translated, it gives CASSTRGSGNTIYF.

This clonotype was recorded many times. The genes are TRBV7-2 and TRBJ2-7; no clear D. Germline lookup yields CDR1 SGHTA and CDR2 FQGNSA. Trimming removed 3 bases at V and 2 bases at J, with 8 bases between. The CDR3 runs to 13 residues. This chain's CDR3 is CASSLQAPYEQYF. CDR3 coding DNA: TGTGCCAGCAGCTTGCAGGCCCCCTACGAGCAGTACTTC.

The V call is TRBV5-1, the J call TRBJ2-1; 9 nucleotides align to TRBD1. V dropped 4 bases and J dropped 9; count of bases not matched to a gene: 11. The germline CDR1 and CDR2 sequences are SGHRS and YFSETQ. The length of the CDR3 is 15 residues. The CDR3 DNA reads TGCGCCAGCAGCACGTCTGGACAGGGGTCAGCTGAGCAGTTCTTC. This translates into CASSTSGQGSAEQFF.

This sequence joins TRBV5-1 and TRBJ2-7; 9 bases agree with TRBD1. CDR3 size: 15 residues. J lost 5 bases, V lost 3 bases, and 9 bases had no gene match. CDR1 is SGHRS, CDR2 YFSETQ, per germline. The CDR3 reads CASSSKTGTGHEQYF. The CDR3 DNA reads TGCGCCAGCAGCTCAAAGACCGGGACAGGGCACGAGCAGTACTTC.

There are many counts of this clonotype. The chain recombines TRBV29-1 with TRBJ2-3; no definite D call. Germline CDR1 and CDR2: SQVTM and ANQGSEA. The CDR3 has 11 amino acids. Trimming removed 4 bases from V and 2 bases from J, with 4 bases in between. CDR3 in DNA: TGCAGCGTTGGTGACACAGATACGCAGTATTTT. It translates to CSVGDTDTQYF.

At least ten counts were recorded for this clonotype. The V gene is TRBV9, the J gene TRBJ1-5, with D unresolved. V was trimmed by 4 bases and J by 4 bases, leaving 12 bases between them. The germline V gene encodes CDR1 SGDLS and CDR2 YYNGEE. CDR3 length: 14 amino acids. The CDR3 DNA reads TGTGCCAGCAGCCCCTCGGATAGGAATCAGCCCCAGCATTTT. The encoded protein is CASSPSDRNQPQHF.

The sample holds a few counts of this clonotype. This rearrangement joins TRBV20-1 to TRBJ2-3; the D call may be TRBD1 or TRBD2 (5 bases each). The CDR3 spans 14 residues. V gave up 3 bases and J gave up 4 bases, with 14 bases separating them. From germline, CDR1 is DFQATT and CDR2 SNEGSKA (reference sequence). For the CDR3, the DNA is TGCAGTGCTAGCGTCGGGGCGGACGCAGATACGCAGTATTTT. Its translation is CSASVGADADTQYF.

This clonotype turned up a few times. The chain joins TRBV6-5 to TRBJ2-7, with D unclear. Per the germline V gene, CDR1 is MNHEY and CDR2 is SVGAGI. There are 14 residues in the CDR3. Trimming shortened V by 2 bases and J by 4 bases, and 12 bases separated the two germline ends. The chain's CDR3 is CASSYEARWYEQYF. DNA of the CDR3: TGTGCCAGCAGTTACGAGGCTAGATGGTACGAGCAGTACTTC.